Reported below is one T cell receptor (beta chain). No antigen is known for it. A much larger clone differs by one base, so this may be a read error. Using the deep immunoSEQ assay, TCR CDR3 regions were amplified from genomic DNA by multiplex PCR. Extracted genomic DNA from each cell subset was spread evenly across all wells of several immunoSEQ 96-well plates, with each plate serving as a replicate. For unsorted PBMC, each replicate PCR was loaded with 300 ng genomic DNA, equivalent to about 33,000 T cell genomes. Ten immunoSEQ deep assay plates were used to sequence the unsorted PBMC genomic DNA. Purified libraries were measured with a Qubit 3.0 fluorometer, size-checked on a Bioanalyzer 2100, and measured again with the KAPA Library Quantification kit. A separate single-read 150-cycle Illumina NextSeq 550 flow cell was used to sequence each immunoSEQ 96-well plate. On the study's bioinformatics: Because the immunoSEQ output included only junctional sequences and no quality scores, the filtering could not be the same as the filtering used for full-length reads. Sequences were annotated with PyIR, a Python wrapper for IgBLAST v1.9, and V/J genes and CDR3 were assigned using IMGT germline references. Reads with weak V/J assignments (E-value above 1e-6), missing CDR3, stop codons, out-of-frame junctions, or ambiguous translated residues were removed. V3J clonotypes were defined by identical inferred V gene, J gene, and CDR3 amino acid sequence. Percentage overlap between repertoires was computed as shared unique clonotypes divided by the size of the smaller repertoire. Richness of each repertoire was evaluated using RTK rarefaction, the Chao1 estimator, and Recon v2.1 estimates of unobserved clonotypes. The table was pulled from immuneACCESS by TCRdb, which kept in-frame rearrangements only. Such tables lose some clones; where checked, under half of the loss comes from unresolved V genes, and the rest has no known cause. V and J calls and clone size are copied from that table; D and trimming were computed from the DNA. The sample profile shows more than 450,000 clones; less than 85% of them were found once. Clones ranked in the top ten supply 10% to 15% of the sample.

The data belong to a study of shared clonotypes between healthy human individuals (dated by TCRdb to the early 2020s). Study-wide context: Three men and a couple of women, aged 18 to 49 years, made up the cohort. The study deeply sequenced blood TCR repertoires of 5 or 6 healthy adults to estimate repertoire size and the extent of clonotype sharing between individuals. To increase sequencing depth and limit assay-specific biases, different laboratories used diverse techniques to prepare libraries and sequence TCR repertoires. Leukapheresis yielded between about 0.94 and 8.9 billion PBMCs per donor.

General conclusions and limits of the study: Based on pairwise subsampling, the degree of clonotype sharing among donors was expected to be affected by sequencing depth. Sampling was restricted to blood, and TCR repertoires in tissues likely differ from the TCR repertoires found in blood. The genetic and exposure-history diversity represented was limited by the small number of donors.

Healthy HIV-negative adults with no recently reported acute infections or vaccinations were included as donors. Only Caucasian adults living in Nashville, Tennessee, USA were represented among the donors. In the unsorted samples, 70 million to 95 million PBMCs were counted, and genomic DNA was extracted using the QIAamp DNA Blood Mini kit. Blood was collected by leukapheresis, and PBMCs were isolated by Ficoll-Histopaque density gradient centrifugation and then cryopreserved in liquid nitrogen vapor phase. Here V drops 6 bases and J drops 3 bases, and the junction holds 7 bases not matched to any gene. The CDR3, cysteine through phenylalanine, is 14 amino acids long. Left in the record is the CDR3 DNA by itself, 42 bases read in frame from the first base. Based on the germline V gene (reference sequence), the CDR1 and CDR2 sequences are MNHEY and SMNVEV.

Sequencing input: PBMCs. This sequence was found in a woman in her thirties or forties in good health. Some clones in this sample may be carry-over from other donors' samples. Recombination linked TRBV27 to TRBJ2-7; 8 bases in between match TRBD2. The CDR3 region has the sequence CASRPGTSIYEQYF. The DNA sequence is given as TGTGCCAGCAGGCCCGGGACTAGTATCTACGAGCAGTACTTC.